This T cell receptor beta chain comes out of a study of blood T cell repertoires in COVID-19. On the study more broadly: Spain, Italy and the United States supplied samples that represented acute and convalescent COVID-19. T cells, B-cell-depleted T cells, or PBMCs supplied cDNA or gDNA.

Libraries were prepared by immunoSEQ multiplex PCR; TCRdb keeps only in-frame clonotypes and omits some of them. Counted here are roughly 150,000 clones, approximately 78% occurring once; the ten biggest clones make up 9.5% to 13%. V lost 4 bases, J lost 1 base, and 4 bases stayed unmatched. Germline V gene sequence: CDR1 SGHNT, CDR2 YYREEE (reference sequence). This CDR3 region has 17 residues. The sequenced material came from peripheral blood. This chain links TRBV5-4 with TRBJ2-3; 15 nucleotides align to TRBD2. This TCR came from a man between 60 and 75 years old who had recovered from COVID-19. This chain's CDR3 is CASSPGLAGGGTDTQYF. CDR3 in DNA: TGTGCCAGCAGCCCCGGACTAGCGGGAGGGGGCACAGATACGCAGTATTTT.